Below, 10 T cell receptor beta chains from the same sample are listed, as sequenced in a study of blood T cell repertoires in COVID-19. Libraries were prepared by immunoSEQ multiplex PCR; TCRdb keeps only in-frame clonotypes and omits some of them. The sample carries a few hundred thousand clones, about 91% recorded once. Sequenced sample: peripheral blood. These receptors came from a woman between 50 and 59 years old with COVID-19, enrolled during active disease.

The J gene is TRBJ1-2, the V gene TRBV18; 12 bases are shared with TRBD1. This CDR3 contains 15 residues. Germline loops: CDR1 KGHSH, CDR2 LQKENI. V lost 0 bases to trimming and J lost 7 bases; unmatched junction nucleotides: 3. The CDR3 reads CASSPPGQGASGYTF. Here the CDR3 DNA reads TGTGCCAGCTCACCACCGGGACAGGGGGCGAGTGGCTACACCTTC.

This chain uses TRBV5-4 with TRBJ2-3, with 14 bases fitting TRBD2. The length of the CDR3 is 17 residues. V lost 0 bases, J lost 5 bases, and 5 bases stayed unmatched. The germline gives CDR1 SGHNT, CDR2 YYREEE (reference sequence). The CDR3 region is CASSLGLAGGSGDTQYF. CDR3 DNA: TGTGCCAGCAGCTTGGGACTAGCGGGGGGGTCCGGAGATACGCAGTATTTT.

The chain is built from TRBV5-4 and TRBJ1-1, with a weak D call TRBD1 (6 bases). Between the trimmed V and J ends, which lost 0 bases and 10 bases, there was a span of 10 bases. The CDR3 sequence is 12 residues long. CDR1 SGHNT and CDR2 YYREEE come from the germline V gene (reference sequence). CDR3 loop: CASSLEGEGAFF. The CDR3 DNA is TGTGCCAGCAGCTTGGAGGGGGAAGGAGCTTTCTTT. The variable domain in full, with the rest retrieved from reference TRBV5-4 and TRBJ1-1, is ETGVTQSPTHLIKTRGQQVTLRCSSQSGHNTVSWYQQALGQGPQFIFQYYREEENGRGNFPPRFSGLQFPNYSSELNVNALELDDSALYLCASSLEGEGAFFGQGTRLTVV.

The chain carries TRBV24-1 and TRBJ2-1; 10 positions agree with TRBD2. This CDR3 contains 15 residues. CDR1 and CDR2 (germline): KGHDR, SFDVKD. V gave up 7 bases and J gave up 5 bases; unmatched junction bases: 7. Here the CDR3 reads CATSHSGGVDNEQFF. CDR3 nucleotide sequence: TGTGCCACCAGCCACAGCGGGGGGGTAGACAATGAGCAGTTCTTC.

This clone was counted only a few times. The chain carries TRBV5-4 and TRBJ2-3; 8 bases fit TRBD2. In germline, CDR1 is SGHNT, CDR2 YYREEE (reference sequence). The CDR3 totals 16 residues. The trim removed 0 bases at V and 2 bases at J, leaving 5 bases unmatched. Written as DNA, the CDR3 is TGTGCCAGCAGCTTGGTCCCAGCGGGGGCCACAGATACGCAGTATTTT. Its translation is CASSLVPAGATDTQYF. The full variable domain, rest sourced from reference TRBV5-4 and TRBJ2-3, is ETGVTQSPTHLIKTRGQQVTLRCSSQSGHNTVSWYQQALGQGPQFIFQYYREEENGRGNFPPRFSGLQFPNYSSELNVNALELDDSALYLCASSLVPAGATDTQYFGPGTRLTVL.

The J gene is TRBJ1-6, the V gene TRBV5-1; a possible D gene is TRBD1 (6 bases). Trimming stripped 0 bases from V and 7 bases from J, with 11 bases between. This CDR3 has 15 amino acids. Germline-derived CDR1 and CDR2 are SGHRS and YFSETQ. This CDR3 is CASSLAPGENSPLHF. The CDR3 DNA follows: TGCGCCAGCAGCTTGGCCCCAGGGGAGAATTCACCCCTCCACTTT.

The chain carries TRBV7-2 and TRBJ1-4; TRBD1 aligns across 7 bases. The CDR3 has 14 amino acids. With V trimmed by 4 bases and J by 6 bases, 5 bases remained unmatched. Germline V gene data show CDR1 as SGHTA and CDR2 as FQGNSA. Here the CDR3 reads CASSSNRGDEKLFF. The CDR3 DNA is TGTGCCAGCAGCTCTAACAGGGGAGATGAAAAACTGTTTTTT.

The chain carries TRBV30 and TRBJ1-5, with TRBD1 identical over 8 bases. Germline loops: CDR1 GTSNPN, CDR2 SVGIG (reference sequence). Trimming removed 4 bases from V and 5 bases from J; junction bases left unmatched: 22. The CDR3 is made up of 19 amino acids. The CDR3 bases are TGTGCCTGGATCATCATTACTTACTTGGACAGGGATAGGGATCAGCCCCAGCATTTT. Its protein is CAWIIITYLDRDRDQPQHF.

The genes are TRBV7-6 and TRBJ1-2; D may be TRBD1 (5 bases). The CDR3 contains 13 residues. CDR1 and CDR2 from the germline V gene are SGHVS and FNYEAQ. V lost 1 base to trimming and J lost 6 bases, with 9 bases between them. The CDR3 region is CASSLGAGNGYTF. As DNA, the CDR3 is TGTGCCAGCAGCTTAGGGGCAGGGAATGGCTACACCTTC.

This chain links TRBV28 with TRBJ1-2; 7 bases agree with TRBD1. The V segment lost 10 bases and the J segment 5 bases; nucleotides outside the gene matches: 7. This CDR3 is 12 amino acids long. Germline-derived CDR1 and CDR2 are MDHEN and SYDVKM. For the CDR3, the DNA is TGTGCCAACCAGGACAGGATATATGGCTACACCTTC. Translation: CANQDRIYGYTF.